The subject of this entry is one TCR beta chain. Its specificity is unknown. This sample was taken from a study of cytomegalovirus exposure and HLA in healthy donors. Study-level points and caveats: CMV serostatus was the sole immune exposure information available. Sequencing likely caused a cluster of highly shared sequence variants.

Amplification used 60 Vbeta primers and 13 Jbeta primers. The data were produced by immunoSEQ multiplex PCR, yet TCRdb's version contains in-frame clones alone and is incomplete. The sample yields 85,000 to 120,000 clones, 60% to 80% seen once. Trimming left V 4 bases short and J 9 bases short, with 23 bases between. From germline, CDR1 is SGHRS and CDR2 YFSETQ. This CDR3 spans 16 amino acids. The sequenced sample was PBMCs. The clonotype originates from a man aged 40-49 years in good health and CMV-seronegative. The V gene is TRBV5-1, the J gene TRBJ2-1; TRBD2 might be the D (5 bases). The CDR3 loop is CASSPNGIQLGSEQFF. The DNA of the CDR3 is TGCGCCAGCAGCCCGAACGGGATCCAACTGGGGTCTGAGCAGTTCTTC.